What follows is one T cell receptor (beta chain) and its context. This record belongs to a study of cytomegalovirus exposure and HLA in healthy donors. Germline CDR1 and CDR2: LGHNA and YSLEER. V lost 0 bases and J lost 6, with 19 bases in between. This CDR3 is built from 17 residues. The PCR employed 60 Vbeta primers together with 13 Jbeta primers. TCRdb's copy holds only in-frame clones and misses some; the assay was immunoSEQ multiplex PCR. The sample spans approximately 150,000 clones; the ten largest clones claim around 2.4%. Sequenced: PBMCs. This clonotype was sampled from a young woman in good health and CMV-seronegative. V usage is TRBV4-3 and J usage is TRBJ2-3; D is possibly TRBD2 (8 bases). In DNA form, the CDR3 reads TGCGCCAGCAGCCAAGAAGCTACTAGCGGAGGGGGCGATACGCAGTATTTT. This codes for CASSQEATSGGGDTQYF.